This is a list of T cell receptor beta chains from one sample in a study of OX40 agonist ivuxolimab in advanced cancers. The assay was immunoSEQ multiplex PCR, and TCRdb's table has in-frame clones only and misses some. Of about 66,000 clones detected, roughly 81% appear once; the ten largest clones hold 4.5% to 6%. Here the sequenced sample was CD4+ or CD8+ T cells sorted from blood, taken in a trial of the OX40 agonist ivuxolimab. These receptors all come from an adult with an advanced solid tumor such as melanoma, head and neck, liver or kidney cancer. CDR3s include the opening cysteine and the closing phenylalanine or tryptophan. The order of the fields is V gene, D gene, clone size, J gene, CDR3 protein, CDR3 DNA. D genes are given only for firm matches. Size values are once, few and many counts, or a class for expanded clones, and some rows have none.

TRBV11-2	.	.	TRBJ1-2	CASSPAEAGYTF	TGTGCCAGCAGCCCCGCGGAGGCTGGCTACACCTTC
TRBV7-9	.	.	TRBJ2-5	CASSPPLDETQYF	TGTGCCAGCAGCCCTCCCTTGGACGAGACCCAGTACTTC
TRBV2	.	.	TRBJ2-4	CASRLSNGQINIQYF	TGTGCCAGCAGACTATCTAATGGACAGATAAACATTCAGTACTTC
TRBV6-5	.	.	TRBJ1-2	CASSYSNRPANYGYTF	TGTGCCAGCAGTTACTCGAACAGGCCGGCTAACTATGGCTACACCTTC
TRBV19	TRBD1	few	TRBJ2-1	CASRGGQGVIANEQFF	TGTGCCAGTAGGGGTGGACAGGGAGTCATCGCCAATGAGCAGTTCTTC
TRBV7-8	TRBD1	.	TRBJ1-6	CASSPRRTGTGLSPLHF	TGTGCCAGCAGCCCTCGTCGGACAGGGACGGGACTTTCACCCCTCCACTTT
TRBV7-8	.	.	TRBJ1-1	CASSQPDWPYKENTEAFF	TGTGCCAGCAGCCAGCCGGATTGGCCGTACAAGGAGAACACTGAAGCTTTCTTT
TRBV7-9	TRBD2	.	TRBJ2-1	CASSFTSGGVWQFF	TGTGCCAGCAGCTTCACTAGCGGGGGGGTCTGGCAGTTCTTC
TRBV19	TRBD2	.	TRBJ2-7	CASSRGGRGNEQYF	TGTGCCAGTAGTCGTGGCGGGAGGGGCAACGAGCAGTACTTC
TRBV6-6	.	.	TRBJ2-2	CASSWGYTGELFF	TGTGCCAGCAGTTGGGGATACACCGGGGAGCTGTTTTTT
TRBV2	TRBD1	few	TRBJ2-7	CASSTGTGQYF	TGTGCCAGCAGTACGGGGACAGGGCAGTACTTC
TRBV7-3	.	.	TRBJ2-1	CASTAGAEQFF	TGTGCCAGCACCGCAGGGGCTGAGCAGTTCTTC
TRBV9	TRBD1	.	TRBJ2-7	CASSVAGTATYEQYF	TGTGCCAGCAGCGTAGCTGGGACAGCGACCTACGAGCAGTACTTC
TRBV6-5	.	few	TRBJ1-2	CASSTGRSYGYTF	TGTGCCAGCAGTACCGGACGGTCATATGGCTACACCTTC
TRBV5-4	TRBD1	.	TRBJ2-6	CASSTQGASGANVLTF	TGTGCCAGCAGTACCCAGGGGGCTTCTGGGGCCAACGTCCTGACTTTC
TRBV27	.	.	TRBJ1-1	CASSRGFEAFF	TGTGCCAGCAGTCGTGGTTTCGAAGCTTTCTTT
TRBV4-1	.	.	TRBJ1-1	CASRRGSANTEAFF	TGCGCCAGCAGGAGGGGCAGTGCGAACACTGAAGCTTTCTTT
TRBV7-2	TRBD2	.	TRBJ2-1	CASQREYNEQFF	TGTGCCAGCCAGCGGGAATACAATGAGCAGTTCTTC
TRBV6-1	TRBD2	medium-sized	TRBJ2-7	CASSEGLAGSYEQYF	TGTGCCAGCAGTGAAGGACTAGCGGGGTCCTACGAGCAGTACTTC
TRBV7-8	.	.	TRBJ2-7	CASSLGGRDGYEQYF	TGTGCCAGCAGCTTAGGTGGCAGGGACGGCTACGAGCAGTACTTC
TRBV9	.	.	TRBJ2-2	CASSPPGTLDGELFF	TGTGCCAGCAGCCCGCCGGGGACTTTGGACGGGGAGCTGTTTTTT
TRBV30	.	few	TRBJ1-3	CAWVTSGNTIYF	TGTGCCTGGGTGACGTCTGGAAACACCATATATTTT
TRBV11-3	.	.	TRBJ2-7	CASSLGGDLNEQYF	TGTGCCAGCAGCTTAGGTGGGGATCTGAACGAGCAGTACTTC
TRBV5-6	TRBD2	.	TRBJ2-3	CASSPLGAGVFGGTDTQYF	TGTGCCAGCAGCCCCCTTGGGGCGGGAGTATTCGGGGGGACAGATACGCAGTATTTT
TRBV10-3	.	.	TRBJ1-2	CAISEFQDYGYTF	TGTGCCATCAGTGAGTTCCAGGACTATGGCTACACCTTC
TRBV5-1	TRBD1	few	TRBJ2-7	CASSSTTGNEQYF	TGCGCCAGCAGCTCCACGACAGGGAACGAGCAGTACTTC
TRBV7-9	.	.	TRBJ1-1	CASSLAAGRGDEAFF	TGTGCCAGCAGCTTAGCGGCAGGGCGGGGGGATGAAGCTTTCTTT
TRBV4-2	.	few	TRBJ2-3	CASSQDWGPTLTDTQYF	TGTGCCAGCAGCCAAGATTGGGGACCGACCCTCACAGATACGCAGTATTTT
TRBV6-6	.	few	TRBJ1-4	CASSRDLNEKLFF	TGTGCCAGCAGCCGGGACTTGAATGAAAAACTGTTTTTT
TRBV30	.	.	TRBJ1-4	CAWTSRGNEKLFF	TGTGCCTGGACGTCCCGGGGTAATGAAAAACTGTTTTTT
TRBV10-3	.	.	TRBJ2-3	CAISEVTDTQYF	TGTGCCATCAGTGAAGTGACAGATACGCAGTATTTT
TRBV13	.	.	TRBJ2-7	CASSLERPSYEQYF	TGTGCCAGCAGCTTAGAGCGGCCCTCCTACGAGCAGTACTTC
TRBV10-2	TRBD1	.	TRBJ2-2	CASEDRANTGELFF	TGCGCCAGCGAGGACAGGGCGAACACCGGGGAGCTGTTTTTT
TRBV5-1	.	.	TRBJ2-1	CASSQMTGSSYNEQFF	TGCGCCAGCAGCCAAATGACAGGAAGCTCCTACAATGAGCAGTTCTTC
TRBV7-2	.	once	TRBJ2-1	CASWGGNNEQFF	TGTGCCAGCTGGGGCGGTAACAATGAGCAGTTCTTC
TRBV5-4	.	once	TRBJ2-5	CASSLAGSKETQYF	TGTGCCAGCAGCTTGGCCGGGTCTAAAGAGACCCAGTACTTC
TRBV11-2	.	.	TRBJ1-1	CASSLDQGGGYGLAFF	TGTGCCAGCAGCTTAGATCAAGGTGGGGGCTACGGGTTGGCTTTCTTT
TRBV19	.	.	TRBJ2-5	CASSTGQQETQYF	TGTGCCAGTAGTACTGGGCAGCAAGAGACCCAGTACTTC